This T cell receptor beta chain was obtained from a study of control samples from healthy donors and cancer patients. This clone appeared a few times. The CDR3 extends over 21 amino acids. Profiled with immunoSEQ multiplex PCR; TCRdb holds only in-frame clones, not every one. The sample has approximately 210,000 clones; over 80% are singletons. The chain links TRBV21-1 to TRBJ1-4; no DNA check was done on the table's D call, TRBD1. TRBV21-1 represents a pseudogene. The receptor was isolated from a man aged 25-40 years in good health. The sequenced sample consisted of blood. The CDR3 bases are TGTGCCAGCAGCAAAGTGAGGGTAAAAGTGACAGGGTGTAAGACTAATGAAAAACTGTTTTTT. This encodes CASSKVRVKVTGCKTNEKLFF.